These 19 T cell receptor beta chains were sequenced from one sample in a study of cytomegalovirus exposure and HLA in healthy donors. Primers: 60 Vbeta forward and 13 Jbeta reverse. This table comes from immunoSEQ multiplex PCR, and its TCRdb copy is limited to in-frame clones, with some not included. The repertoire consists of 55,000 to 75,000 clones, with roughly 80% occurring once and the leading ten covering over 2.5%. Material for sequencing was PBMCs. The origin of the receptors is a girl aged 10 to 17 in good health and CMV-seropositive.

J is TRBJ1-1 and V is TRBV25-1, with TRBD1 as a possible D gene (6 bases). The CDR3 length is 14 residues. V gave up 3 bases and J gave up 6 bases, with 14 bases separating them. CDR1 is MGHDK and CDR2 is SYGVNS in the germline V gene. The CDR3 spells CASSDEGGAAEAFF. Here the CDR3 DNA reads TGTGCCAGCAGTGATGAGGGGGGGGCCGCTGAAGCTTTCTTT.

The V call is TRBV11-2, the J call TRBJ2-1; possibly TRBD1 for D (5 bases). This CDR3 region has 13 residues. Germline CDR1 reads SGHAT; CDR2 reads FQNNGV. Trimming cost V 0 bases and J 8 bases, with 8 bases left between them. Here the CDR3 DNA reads TGTGCCAGCAGCTTAGATAGGGGTGATGAGCAGTTCTTC. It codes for CASSLDRGDEQFF. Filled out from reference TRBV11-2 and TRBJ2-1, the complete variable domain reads EAGVAQSPRYKIIEKRQSVAFWCNPISGHATLYWYQQILGQGPKLLIQFQNNGVVDDSQLPKDRFSAERLKGVDSTLKIQPAKLEDSAVYLCASSLDRGDEQFFGPGTRLTVL.

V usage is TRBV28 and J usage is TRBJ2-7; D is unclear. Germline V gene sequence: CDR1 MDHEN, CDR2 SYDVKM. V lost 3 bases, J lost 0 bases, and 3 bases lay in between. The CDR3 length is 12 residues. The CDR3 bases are TGTGCCAGCAGTTTTTACTCCTACGAGCAGTACTTC. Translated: CASSFYSYEQYF.

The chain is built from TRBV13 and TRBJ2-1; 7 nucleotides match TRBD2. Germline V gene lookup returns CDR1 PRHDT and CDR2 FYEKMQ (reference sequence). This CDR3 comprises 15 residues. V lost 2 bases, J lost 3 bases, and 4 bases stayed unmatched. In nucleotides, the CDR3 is TGTGCCAGCAGCTTACGGGGGGACCTCTACAATGAGCAGTTCTTC. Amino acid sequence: CASSLRGDLYNEQFF.

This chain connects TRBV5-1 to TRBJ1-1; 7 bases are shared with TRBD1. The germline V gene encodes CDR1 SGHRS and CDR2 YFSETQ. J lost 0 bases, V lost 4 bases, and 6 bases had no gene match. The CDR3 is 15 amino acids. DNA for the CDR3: TGCGCCAGCAGCAAGGGACAGATGTTGAACACTGAAGCTTTCTTT. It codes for CASSKGQMLNTEAFF.

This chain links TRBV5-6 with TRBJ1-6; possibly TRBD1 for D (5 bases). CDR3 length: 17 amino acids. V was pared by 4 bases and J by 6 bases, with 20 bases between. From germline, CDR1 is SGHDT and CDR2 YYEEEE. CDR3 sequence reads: CASSLIQGGARNSPLHF. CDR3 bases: TGTGCCAGCAGCCTGATCCAGGGTGGGGCCCGTAATTCACCCCTCCACTTT. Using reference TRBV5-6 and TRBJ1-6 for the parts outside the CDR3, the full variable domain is DAGVTQSPTHLIKTRGQQVTLRCSPKSGHDTVSWYQQALGQGPQFIFQYYEEEERQRGNFPDRFSGHQFPNYSSELNVNALLLGDSALYLCASSLIQGGARNSPLHFGNGTRLTVT.

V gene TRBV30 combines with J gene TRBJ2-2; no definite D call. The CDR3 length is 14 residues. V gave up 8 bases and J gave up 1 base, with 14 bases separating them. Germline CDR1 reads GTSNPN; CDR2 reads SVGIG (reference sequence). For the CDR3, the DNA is TGTGCCCGCCGCGGAGCGAGGAACACCGGGGAGCTGTTTTTT. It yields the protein CARRGARNTGELFF.

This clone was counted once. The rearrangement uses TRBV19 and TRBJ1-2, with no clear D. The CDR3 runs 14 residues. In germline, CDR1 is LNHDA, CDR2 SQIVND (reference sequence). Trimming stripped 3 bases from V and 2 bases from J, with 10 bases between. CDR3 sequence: CASSIPGSNYGYTF. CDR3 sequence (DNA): TGTGCCAGTAGTATCCCAGGATCCAACTATGGCTACACCTTC.

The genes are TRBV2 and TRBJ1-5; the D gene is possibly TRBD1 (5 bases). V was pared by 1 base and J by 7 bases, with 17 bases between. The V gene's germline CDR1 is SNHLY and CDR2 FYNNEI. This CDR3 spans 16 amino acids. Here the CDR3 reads CASSEGRGGFIQPQHF. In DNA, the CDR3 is TGTGCCAGCAGTGAAGGTCGGGGGGGTTTTATACAGCCCCAGCATTTT.

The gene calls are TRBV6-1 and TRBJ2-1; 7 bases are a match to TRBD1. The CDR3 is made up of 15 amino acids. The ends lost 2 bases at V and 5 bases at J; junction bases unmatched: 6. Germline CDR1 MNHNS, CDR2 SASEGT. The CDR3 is CASSERDRSHNEQFF. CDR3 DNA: TGTGCCAGCAGTGAAAGGGACAGAAGCCACAATGAGCAGTTCTTC.

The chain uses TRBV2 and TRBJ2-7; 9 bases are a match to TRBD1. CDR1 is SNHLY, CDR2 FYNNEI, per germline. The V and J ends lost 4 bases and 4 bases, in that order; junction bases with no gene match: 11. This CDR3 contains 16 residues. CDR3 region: CASSGVYRGLPYEQYF. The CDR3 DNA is TGTGCCAGCAGTGGGGTTTACAGGGGGCTGCCTTACGAGCAGTACTTC.

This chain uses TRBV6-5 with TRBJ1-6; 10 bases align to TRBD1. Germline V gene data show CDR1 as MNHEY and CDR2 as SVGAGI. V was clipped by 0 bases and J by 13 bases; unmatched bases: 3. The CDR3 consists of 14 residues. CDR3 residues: CASSYSKDRGPLHF. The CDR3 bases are TGTGCCAGCAGTTACTCGAAGGACAGGGGGCCCCTCCACTTT.

The CDR3 loop is CASSPSTGRRSPLHF. The CDR3 DNA reads as TGTGCCAGCAGCCCATCGACAGGGAGGAGGTCACCCCTCCACTTT. The chain links TRBV5-6 to TRBJ1-6; TRBD1 matches at 7 bases. Germline assignment: CDR1 SGHDT and CDR2 YYEEEE. V trimming: 4 bases; J trimming: 10 bases; junction bases outside the gene matches: 11. The CDR3 is made up of 15 amino acids.

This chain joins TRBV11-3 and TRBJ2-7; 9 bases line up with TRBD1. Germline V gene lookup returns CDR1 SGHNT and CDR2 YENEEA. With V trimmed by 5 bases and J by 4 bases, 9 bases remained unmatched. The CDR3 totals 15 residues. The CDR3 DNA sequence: TGTGCCAGCAGCCGAGGTGGGACAGGGAGGTACGAGCAGTACTTC. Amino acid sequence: CASSRGGTGRYEQYF.

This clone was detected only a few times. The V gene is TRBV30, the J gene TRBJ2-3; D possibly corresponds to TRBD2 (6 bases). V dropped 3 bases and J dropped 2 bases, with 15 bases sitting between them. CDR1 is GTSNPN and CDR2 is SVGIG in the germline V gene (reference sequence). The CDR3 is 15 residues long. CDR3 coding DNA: TGTGCCTGGAGGAGAGGGGAGGCGGTCACAGATACGCAGTATTTT. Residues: CAWRRGEAVTDTQYF.

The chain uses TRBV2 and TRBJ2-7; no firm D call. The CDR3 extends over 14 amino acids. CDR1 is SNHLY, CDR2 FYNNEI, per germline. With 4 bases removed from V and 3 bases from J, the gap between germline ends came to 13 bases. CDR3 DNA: TGTGCCAGCAGTGTTCAGATCGCAAGCTACGAGCAGTACTTC. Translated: CASSVQIASYEQYF.

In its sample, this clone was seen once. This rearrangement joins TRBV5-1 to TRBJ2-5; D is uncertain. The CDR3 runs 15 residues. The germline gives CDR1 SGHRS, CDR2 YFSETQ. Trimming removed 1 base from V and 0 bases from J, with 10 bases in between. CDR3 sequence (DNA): TGCGCCAGCAGCTTGCCGAGGAAGTACCAAGAGACCCAGTACTTC. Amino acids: CASSLPRKYQETQYF.

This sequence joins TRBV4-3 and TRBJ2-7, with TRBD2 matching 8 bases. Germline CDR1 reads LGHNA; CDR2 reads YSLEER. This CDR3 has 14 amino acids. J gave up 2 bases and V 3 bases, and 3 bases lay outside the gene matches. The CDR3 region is CASSQASGPYEQYF. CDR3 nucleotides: TGCGCCAGCAGCCAGGCTAGCGGGCCCTACGAGCAGTACTTC.

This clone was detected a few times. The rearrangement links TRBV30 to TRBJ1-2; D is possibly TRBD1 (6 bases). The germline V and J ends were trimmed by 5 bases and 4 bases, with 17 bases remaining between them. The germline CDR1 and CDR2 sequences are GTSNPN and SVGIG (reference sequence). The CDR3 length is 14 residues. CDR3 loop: CAWSLGGAFYGYTF. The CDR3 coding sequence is TGTGCCTGGTCCCTAGGGGGTGCCTTCTATGGCTACACCTTC.